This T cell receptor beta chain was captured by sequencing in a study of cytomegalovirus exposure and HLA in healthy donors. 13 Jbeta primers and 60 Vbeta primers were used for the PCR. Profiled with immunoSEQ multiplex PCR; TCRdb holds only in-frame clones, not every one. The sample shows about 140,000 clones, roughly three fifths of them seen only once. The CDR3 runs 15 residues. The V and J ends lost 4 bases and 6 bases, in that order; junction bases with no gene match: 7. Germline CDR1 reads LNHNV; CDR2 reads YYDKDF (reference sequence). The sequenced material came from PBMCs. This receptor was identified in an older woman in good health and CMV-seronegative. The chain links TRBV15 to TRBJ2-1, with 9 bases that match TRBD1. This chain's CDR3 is CATSTSGTGPNEQFF. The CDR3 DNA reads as TGTGCCACCAGCACCTCCGGGACAGGGCCCAATGAGCAGTTCTTC.